This note documents a single TCR beta chain sequence. The data were taken from a study of blood T cell repertoires in COVID-19. Study information: The study drew acute and convalescent COVID-19 samples from the United States, Italy and Spain. T cells, B-cell-depleted T cells, or PBMCs supplied cDNA or gDNA.

Original processing methods: Estimates of nucleated cell counts were drawn from the amplification of reference gene primers. Method: immunoSEQ multiplex PCR; TCRdb's copy keeps in-frame clones and lacks some. The D gene and trimming were derived from the DNA, and the V and J assignments and clone size from that table. The sample has 50,000 to 65,000 clones, approximately 83% seen once. The receptor comes from a man aged 40-49 years with acute or convalescent COVID-19. The sequenced material came from peripheral blood.

CDR3 in amino acids: CASSSRLAYNEQFF. As DNA, the CDR3 is TGTGCCAGCAGCTCACGCCTAGCTTACAATGAGCAGTTCTTC. The J gene is TRBJ2-1, the V gene TRBV11-2, with D perhaps TRBD2 (5 bases). There are 14 residues in the CDR3. CDR1 and CDR2 from the germline V gene are SGHAT and FQNNGV. V was clipped by 4 bases and J by 4 bases, with 11 bases between them.